One and the same sample provided the 31 T cell receptor beta chains below, sequenced in a study of shared clonotypes between healthy human individuals. Profiled with immunoSEQ multiplex PCR; TCRdb holds only in-frame clones, not every one. The sample contains about 2.5 million clones, under 95% of which appear only once. The sequenced sample consisted of naive CD4+ T cells from PBMCs. Subset denoted: CD45RA+ positively selected. Every receptor here comes from a man aged 18 to 30 in good health. Some clones in this sample may be carry-over from other donors' samples.

This chain joins TRBV6-6 and TRBJ1-2, with a tentative D call TRBD1 (6 bases). Trimming left V 4 bases short and J 4 bases short, with 13 bases between. Germline V gene data show CDR1 as MNHNY and CDR2 as SVGAGI (reference sequence). This CDR3 has 14 residues. CDR3 loop: CASSSRTDFYGYTF. CDR3 nucleotides: TGTGCCAGCAGTTCGCGGACAGACTTCTATGGCTACACCTTC.

As regards this clone: The sample contains more than one DNA sequence encoding this CDR3. The CDR3 spells CASSSGTNLNYGYTF. CDR3 in DNA: TGTGCCAGTAGTTCGGGAACGAACCTTAACTATGGCTACACCTTC. The J gene is TRBJ1-2, the V gene TRBV19; D ambiguous. The CDR3 is 15 residues long. Per germline, CDR1 LNHDA and CDR2 SQIVND (reference sequence). V shed 5 bases and J shed 1 base, with 14 bases lying between them.

The chain uses TRBV6-1 and TRBJ1-2; TRBD1 matches 7 bases. Germline V CDR1 and CDR2: MNHNS, SASEGT. This CDR3 is built from 13 residues. The J segment lost 6 bases and the V segment lost 4 bases, leaving 5 bases of the junction unmatched. Here the CDR3 reads CASSATGRDGYTF. The CDR3 coding sequence is TGTGCCAGCAGTGCGACAGGGAGGGATGGCTACACCTTC.

This sequence joins TRBV19 and TRBJ1-4; D might be TRBD1 (5 bases). CDR1 and CDR2 from the germline V gene are LNHDA and SQIVND (reference sequence). Trimming took off 5 bases at V and 5 bases at J, with 15 bases between the two ends. This CDR3 contains 15 residues. This CDR3 reads CASSQIGAGNEKLFF. CDR3 bases: TGTGCCAGTAGTCAGATCGGGGCGGGGAATGAAAAACTGTTTTTT.

The chain couples TRBV2 to TRBJ2-1; D may be TRBD1 or TRBD2 (7 bases each). Deletions cut 10 bases from V and 7 bases from J, with 23 bases between. The V gene's germline CDR1 is SNHLY and CDR2 FYNNEI. This CDR3 contains 15 residues. The CDR3 spells CATPPQGEGWNEQFF. The CDR3 DNA sequence: TGTGCCACCCCCCCCCAGGGGGAGGGTTGGAATGAGCAGTTCTTC.

Points on this clone: Different DNA sequences within this sample yield the same CDR3. The rearrangement joins TRBV5-4 to TRBJ2-2; 7 positions match TRBD1. Trimming removed 4 bases from V and 4 bases from J; junction bases left unmatched: 10. CDR3 length: 16 residues. Germline loops: CDR1 SGHNT, CDR2 YYREEE (reference sequence). The CDR3 here is CASSEDRAVGTGELFF. The CDR3 coding sequence is TGTGCCAGCAGCGAAGACAGGGCGGTTGGCACCGGGGAGCTGTTTTTT.

This clone was recorded once. J is TRBJ1-2 and V is TRBV10-3, with D perhaps matching TRBD1 (6 bases). There are 15 residues in the CDR3. Trimming pared 2 bases from V and 8 bases from J, leaving 18 bases between. Germline loops: CDR1 ENHRY, CDR2 SYGVKD. The chain's CDR3 is CAISEPGQTQGGYTF. CDR3 coding DNA: TGTGCCATCAGTGAGCCCGGACAGACCCAGGGGGGCTACACCTTC.

Of note for this clone: This sample also contains other DNA sequences that code for the same CDR3. This sequence joins TRBV7-2 and TRBJ2-2; D is unresolved. Germline CDR1 and CDR2: SGHTA and FQGNSA. This CDR3 contains 14 residues. V was pared by 3 bases and J by 2 bases, with 7 bases between. CDR3 nucleotides: TGTGCCAGCAGCTTTCGAAGAAACACCGGGGAGCTGTTTTTT. Translation gives CASSFRRNTGELFF.

The chain has TRBV28 and TRBJ1-2, with D possibly TRBD1 on 6 matching bases. The CDR3 extends over 18 amino acids. The germline V and J ends were trimmed by 8 bases and 8 bases, with 33 bases remaining between them. Germline V gene data show CDR1 as MDHEN and CDR2 as SYDVKM. CDR3 nucleotides: TGTGCCAGCTCCAGCGTCTTCCCCAGAGGACGGGACAACGGCGGCTACACCTTC. Translated, it gives CASSSVFPRGRDNGGYTF.

This clone was seen more than once but under ten times. Distinct nucleotide sequences in the sample also encode this CDR3. This rearrangement joins TRBV28 to TRBJ1-1; 7 positions match TRBD1. The CDR3 spans 14 residues. Trimming took 5 bases from V and 0 from J; bases not matched to a gene: 3. Germline V CDR1 and CDR2: MDHEN, SYDVKM. The CDR3 sequence: CASSRGQMNTEAFF. CDR3 bases: TGTGCCAGCAGTCGGGGACAGATGAACACTGAAGCTTTCTTT.

J is TRBJ1-2 and V is TRBV11-1; 8 nucleotides line up with TRBD1. V shed 5 bases and J 7 bases; nucleotides not matched to a gene: 15. This CDR3 has 16 amino acids. Germline V gene data show CDR1 as SGHAT and CDR2 as FQDESV (reference sequence). The CDR3 spells CASSKEAVGQGSGYTF. CDR3 nucleotide sequence: TGTGCCAGCAGCAAGGAGGCGGTTGGACAGGGCTCTGGCTACACCTTC.

This clone occurred a few times. The CDR3 spells CASSLITANTGELFF. CDR3 sequence (DNA): TGTGCCAGCAGTTTAATAACCGCGAACACCGGGGAGCTGTTTTTT. J is TRBJ2-2 and V is TRBV2; D remains unclear. Germline V gene sequence: CDR1 SNHLY, CDR2 FYNNEI. Trimming stripped 5 bases from V and 0 bases from J, with 10 bases between. The CDR3 sequence is 15 residues long.

The CDR3 loop is CASSPPAAQGGYEQYF. CDR3 in DNA: TGTGCCAGCTCACCACCGGCGGCACAGGGAGGATACGAGCAGTACTTC. The chain carries TRBV18 and TRBJ2-7; the D gene could be TRBD1 or TRBD2 (6 bases each). CDR3 length: 16 amino acids. Between the trimmed V and J ends, which lost 0 bases and 4 bases, there was a span of 16 bases. Germline V CDR1 and CDR2: KGHSH, LQKENI.

V usage is TRBV28 and J usage is TRBJ1-1; D is possibly TRBD1 (5 bases). The CDR3 spans 13 residues. The germline gives CDR1 MDHEN, CDR2 SYDVKM. V gave up 7 bases and J gave up 11 bases, with 20 bases separating them. This CDR3 is CASTPSPRQMAFF. CDR3 DNA sequence: TGTGCCAGCACCCCCTCCCCGAGACAGATGGCTTTCTTT.

The chain recombines TRBV5-1 with TRBJ2-1; 8 nucleotides line up with TRBD2. Looked up from germline, CDR1 is SGHRS and CDR2 is YFSETQ. Trimming removed 1 base from V and 8 bases from J; junction bases left unmatched: 11. The CDR3 contains 16 residues. The chain's CDR3 is CASSLKAVAGFDEQFF. The CDR3 DNA is TGCGCCAGCAGCTTGAAGGCTGTAGCGGGATTCGATGAGCAGTTCTTC.

The chain is built from TRBV28 and TRBJ2-3; D is perhaps TRBD1 (6 bases). Germline lookup yields CDR1 MDHEN and CDR2 SYDVKM. The CDR3 has 15 residues. Between the trimmed V and J ends, which lost 6 bases and 2 bases, there was a span of 15 bases. The CDR3 DNA reads as TGTGCCAGCAGCCTCGTCAGGGGCCTCACAGATACGCAGTATTTT. Its protein is CASSLVRGLTDTQYF. Full variable domain (rest looked up from reference TRBV28 and TRBJ2-3): DVKVTQSSRYLVKRTGEKVFLECVQDMDHENMFWYRQDPGLGLRLIYFSYDVKMKEKGDIPEGYSVSREKKERFSLILESASTNQTSMYLCASSLVRGLTDTQYFGPGTRLTVL.

Notes on this clone: Other DNA sequences in the same sample also yield this CDR3. The V gene is TRBV4-2, the J gene TRBJ2-4, with D possibly being TRBD2 (6 bases). Germline CDR1 reads LGHNA; CDR2 reads YNFKEQ. The CDR3 runs to 15 residues. Trimming stripped 0 bases from V and 1 base from J, with 7 bases between. CDR3 nucleotides: TGTGCCAGCAGCCAAGAAGGAGGGGCCAAAAACATTCAGTACTTC. Residues: CASSQEGGAKNIQYF.

The chain is built from TRBV7-3 and TRBJ2-1, with 13 bases matching TRBD2. Germline values: CDR1 SGHTA, CDR2 FQGTGA. The CDR3 has 16 residues. V dropped 5 bases and J dropped 4; count of bases not matched to a gene: 5. As DNA, the CDR3 is TGTGCCAGCAGCCCCCGGGGACTAGCGGGGTACAATGAGCAGTTCTTC. Protein product: CASSPRGLAGYNEQFF.

The chain recombines TRBV2 with TRBJ2-7; TRBD1 aligns across 9 bases. The length of the CDR3 is 15 residues. V gave up 3 bases and J gave up 4 bases; unmatched junction bases: 7. Germline values: CDR1 SNHLY, CDR2 FYNNEI. This CDR3 is CASSDPGTGTYEQYF. The CDR3 DNA sequence: TGTGCCAGCAGTGATCCAGGGACAGGGACTTACGAGCAGTACTTC. The full variable domain, completed using reference TRBV2 and TRBJ2-7, is EPEVTQTPSHQVTQMGQEVILRCVPISNHLYFYWYRQILGQKVEFLVSFYNNEISEKSEIFDDQFSVERPDGSNFTLKIRSTKLEDSAMYFCASSDPGTGTYEQYFGPGTRLTVT.

The gene calls are TRBV5-1 and TRBJ2-3, with D perhaps given as TRBD1 or TRBD2 (6 bases each). The CDR3 covers 17 residues. V lost 0 bases to trimming and J lost 11 bases, with 25 bases between them. CDR1 is SGHRS and CDR2 is YFSETQ in the germline V gene. CDR3 amino acids: CASSLEPGGRERRLQYF. As DNA, the CDR3 is TGCGCCAGCAGCTTGGAACCTGGGGGCCGGGAGAGGCGGCTGCAGTATTTT. Full variable domain (outside the CDR3, taken from reference TRBV5-1 and TRBJ2-3): KAGVTQTPRYLIKTRGQQVTLSCSPISGHRSVSWYQQTPGQGLQFLFEYFSETQRNKGNFPGRFSGRQFSNSRSEMNVSTLELGDSALYLCASSLEPGGRERRLQYFGPGTRLTVL.

This clone has a handful of counts. The same CDR3 is also encoded by other DNA sequences in this sample. V usage is TRBV5-4 and J usage is TRBJ1-3; D is unclear. Per germline, CDR1 SGHNT and CDR2 YYREEE (reference sequence). The CDR3 runs to 14 residues. The V end lost 2 bases, the J end lost 0 bases, and 6 bases lay between the germline ends. The CDR3 spells CASSLGSSGNTIYF. CDR3 nucleotide sequence: TGTGCCAGCAGCTTAGGTAGCTCTGGAAACACCATATATTTT.

V usage is TRBV19 and J usage is TRBJ2-7; no definite D call. Germline-derived CDR1 and CDR2 are LNHDA and SQIVND (reference sequence). The CDR3 is 17 amino acids. V lost 10 bases and J lost 8, with 33 bases in between. CDR3 sequence (DNA): TGTGCCACCAACACACCCGGCGCGCCTGGATTCCCTGGGAAGCAGTACTTC. Its protein is CATNTPGAPGFPGKQYF.

In this sample, this clone turned up once. V gene TRBV4-1 combines with J gene TRBJ2-7; 7 bases align to TRBD1. The CDR3 extends over 16 amino acids. Trimming at V came to 2 bases and at J to 3 bases, leaving 10 bases not matched to a gene. Germline V gene data show CDR1 as MGHRA and CDR2 as YSYEKL. DNA for the CDR3: TGCGCCAGCAGCCAACCAAGACAGGGTCTAATCTACGAGCAGTACTTC. It yields the protein CASSQPRQGLIYEQYF.

This rearrangement joins TRBV6-1 to TRBJ1-2; D possibly corresponds to TRBD1 (5 bases). The CDR3 spans 14 residues. With 1 base removed from V and 0 bases from J, the gap between germline ends came to 6 bases. Looked up from germline, CDR1 is MNHNS and CDR2 is SASEGT. The CDR3 loop is CASSEGGTNYGYTF. DNA of the CDR3: TGTGCCAGCAGTGAAGGGGGGACTAACTATGGCTACACCTTC.

The rearrangement joins TRBV11-3 to TRBJ2-3; perhaps TRBD1 as D (6 bases). The CDR3 has 14 amino acids. Germline V CDR1 and CDR2: SGHNT, YENEEA. The V gene lost 5 bases and the J gene lost 2 bases, with 11 bases spanning the gap. In nucleotides, the CDR3 is TGTGCCAGCAGCCAGGGGCAGATCACAGATACGCAGTATTTT. Translation gives CASSQGQITDTQYF.

This chain joins TRBV5-1 and TRBJ1-1, with TRBD1 matching over 8 bases. The germline CDR1 and CDR2 sequences are SGHRS and YFSETQ. The CDR3 loop spans 16 amino acids. The junction had 10 bases not matched to a gene; V was cut back by 2 bases and J by 4 bases. In DNA, the CDR3 is TGCGCCAGCAGCTTACAGACAGGGGTGGTGGCCACTGAAGCTTTCTTT. Translating it yields CASSLQTGVVATEAFF. Full variable domain (rest looked up from reference TRBV5-1 and TRBJ1-1): KAGVTQTPRYLIKTRGQQVTLSCSPISGHRSVSWYQQTPGQGLQFLFEYFSETQRNKGNFPGRFSGRQFSNSRSEMNVSTLELGDSALYLCASSLQTGVVATEAFFGQGTRLTVV.

Notes on this clone: This sample also contains other DNA sequences that code for the same CDR3. The chain has TRBV18 and TRBJ1-1; possible D gene TRBD1, 5 bases. Trimming took off 3 bases at V and 1 base at J, with 6 bases between the two ends. CDR3 length: 13 amino acids. CDR1 is KGHSH and CDR2 is LQKENI in the germline V gene. CDR3 nucleotide sequence: TGTGCCAGCTCACCCCAGGGGAACACTGAAGCTTTCTTT. It codes for CASSPQGNTEAFF.

This clone was observed once. The chain links TRBV27 to TRBJ2-3; D may be TRBD1 (5 bases). Trimming shortened V by 4 bases and J by 5 bases, and 19 bases separated the two germline ends. The CDR3 runs to 16 residues. The germline gives CDR1 MNHEY, CDR2 SMNVEV (reference sequence). The CDR3 sequence is CASSSARYSGLDTQYF. The CDR3 DNA reads as TGTGCCAGCAGTTCTGCCCGATACTCAGGGTTAGATACGCAGTATTTT.

This clone showed up just once. This chain links TRBV28 with TRBJ2-7; D assignment may be TRBD1 or TRBD2 (6 bases each). CDR1 MDHEN and CDR2 SYDVKM come from the germline V gene. The V end lost 7 bases, the J end lost 0 bases, and 16 bases lay between the germline ends. This CDR3 comprises 15 residues. CDR3: CASTSYGGGSYEQYF. The CDR3, as DNA: TGTGCCAGCACGTCGTATGGAGGGGGCTCCTACGAGCAGTACTTC.

The chain is built from TRBV7-9 and TRBJ1-2; D is unresolved. Germline V gene sequence: CDR1 SEHNR, CDR2 FQNEAQ (reference sequence). The CDR3 runs to 14 residues. Trimming stripped 1 base from V and 3 bases from J, with 9 bases between. The chain's CDR3 is CASSLVADYYGYTF. For the CDR3, the DNA is TGTGCCAGCAGCTTAGTGGCGGACTACTATGGCTACACCTTC.

The chain uses TRBV4-1 and TRBJ1-5, with D maybe TRBD1 (6 bases). The CDR3 is made up of 16 amino acids. Germline V CDR1 and CDR2: MGHRA, YSYEKL. Trimming took 0 bases from V and 4 from J, leaving 13 bases between them. CDR3 bases: TGCGCCAGCAGCCAAGAAGGGGGGGCAGAAAATCAGCCCCAGCATTTT. Translation gives CASSQEGGAENQPQHF.